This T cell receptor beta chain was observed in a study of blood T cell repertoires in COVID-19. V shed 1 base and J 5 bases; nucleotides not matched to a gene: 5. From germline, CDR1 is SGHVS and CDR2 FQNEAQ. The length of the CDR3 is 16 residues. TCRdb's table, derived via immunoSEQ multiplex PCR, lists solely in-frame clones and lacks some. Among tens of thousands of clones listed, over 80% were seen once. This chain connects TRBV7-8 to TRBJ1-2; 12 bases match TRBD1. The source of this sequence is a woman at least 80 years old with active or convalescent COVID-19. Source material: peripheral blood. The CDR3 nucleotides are TGTGCCAGCAGCTTAGATCCGGGACAGGGGGCGTATGGCTACACCTTC. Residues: CASSLDPGQGAYGYTF.